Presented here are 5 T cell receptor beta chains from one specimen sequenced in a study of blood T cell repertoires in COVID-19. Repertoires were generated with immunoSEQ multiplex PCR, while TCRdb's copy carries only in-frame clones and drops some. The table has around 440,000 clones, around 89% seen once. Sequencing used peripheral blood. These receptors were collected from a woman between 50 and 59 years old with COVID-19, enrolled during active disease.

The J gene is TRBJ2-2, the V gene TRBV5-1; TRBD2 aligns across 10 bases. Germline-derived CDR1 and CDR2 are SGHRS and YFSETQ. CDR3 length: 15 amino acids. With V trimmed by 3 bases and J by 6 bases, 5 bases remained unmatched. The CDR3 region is CASSSSGGAAGELFF. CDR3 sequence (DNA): TGCGCCAGCAGCTCCAGCGGGGGGGCGGCCGGGGAGCTGTTTTTT.

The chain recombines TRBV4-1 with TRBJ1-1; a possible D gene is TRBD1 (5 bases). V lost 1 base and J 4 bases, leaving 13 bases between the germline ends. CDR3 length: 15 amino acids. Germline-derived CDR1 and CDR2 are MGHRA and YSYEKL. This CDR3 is CASSQVVQGSTEAFF. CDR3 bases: TGCGCCAGCAGCCAAGTGGTTCAGGGAAGCACTGAAGCTTTCTTT.

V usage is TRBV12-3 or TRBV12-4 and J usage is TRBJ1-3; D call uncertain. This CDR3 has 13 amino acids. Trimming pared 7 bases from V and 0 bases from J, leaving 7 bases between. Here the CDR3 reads CASTFFSGNTIYF. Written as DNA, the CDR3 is TGTGCCAGCACCTTTTTCTCTGGAAACACCATATATTTT.

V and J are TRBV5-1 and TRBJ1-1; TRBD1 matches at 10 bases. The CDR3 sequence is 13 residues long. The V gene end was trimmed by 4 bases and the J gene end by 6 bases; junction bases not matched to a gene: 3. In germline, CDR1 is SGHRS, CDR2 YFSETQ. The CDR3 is CASSPGTGAEAFF. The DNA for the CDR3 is TGCGCCAGCAGCCCCGGGACAGGGGCTGAAGCTTTCTTT.

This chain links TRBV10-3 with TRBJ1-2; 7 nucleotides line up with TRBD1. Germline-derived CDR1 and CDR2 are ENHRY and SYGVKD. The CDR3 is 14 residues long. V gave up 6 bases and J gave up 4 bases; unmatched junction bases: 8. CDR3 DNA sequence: TGTGCCATCAGCCCCGACAGGGTCGCCTATGGCTACACCTTC. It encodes CAISPDRVAYGYTF.